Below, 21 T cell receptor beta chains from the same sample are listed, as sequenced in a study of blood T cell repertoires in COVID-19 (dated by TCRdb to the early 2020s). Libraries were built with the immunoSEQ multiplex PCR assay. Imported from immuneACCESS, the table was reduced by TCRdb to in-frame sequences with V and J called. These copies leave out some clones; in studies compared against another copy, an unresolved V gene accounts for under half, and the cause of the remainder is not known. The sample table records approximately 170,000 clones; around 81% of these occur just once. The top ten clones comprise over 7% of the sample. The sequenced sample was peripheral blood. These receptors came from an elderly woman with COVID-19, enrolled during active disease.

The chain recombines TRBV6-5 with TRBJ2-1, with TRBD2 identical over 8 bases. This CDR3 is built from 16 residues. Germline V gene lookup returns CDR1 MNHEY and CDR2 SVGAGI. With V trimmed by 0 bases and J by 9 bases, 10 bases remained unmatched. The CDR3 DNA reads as TGTGCCAGCAGTTACTCAGTGGTAGCGGGAAGTGGTGAGCAGTTCTTC. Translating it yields CASSYSVVAGSGEQFF.

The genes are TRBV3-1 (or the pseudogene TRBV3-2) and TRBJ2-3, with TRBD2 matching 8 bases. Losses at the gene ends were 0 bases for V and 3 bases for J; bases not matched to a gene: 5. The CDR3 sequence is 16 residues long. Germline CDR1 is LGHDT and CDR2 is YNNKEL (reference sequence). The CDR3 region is CASSQDWASGTDTQYF. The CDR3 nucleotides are TGTGCCAGCAGCCAAGATTGGGCTAGCGGGACAGATACGCAGTATTTT.

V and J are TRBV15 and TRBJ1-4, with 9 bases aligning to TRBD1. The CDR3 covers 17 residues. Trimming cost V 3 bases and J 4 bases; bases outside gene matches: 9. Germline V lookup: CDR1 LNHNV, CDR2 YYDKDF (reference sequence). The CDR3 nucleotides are TGTGCCACCAGCAGGGACCTACTGACAGGGGGTAATGAAAAACTGTTTTTT. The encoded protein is CATSRDLLTGGNEKLFF.

CDR3 sequence reads: CASSGGRGDRETQYF. CDR3 coding DNA: TGTGCCAGCAGCGGGGGACGGGGGGACCGGGAGACCCAGTACTTC. The chain carries TRBV5-4 and TRBJ2-5; 7 bases align to TRBD2. Germline V gives CDR1 SGHNT, CDR2 YYREEE (reference sequence). The CDR3 extends over 15 amino acids. The J segment lost 5 bases and the V segment lost 4 bases, leaving 11 bases of the junction unmatched.

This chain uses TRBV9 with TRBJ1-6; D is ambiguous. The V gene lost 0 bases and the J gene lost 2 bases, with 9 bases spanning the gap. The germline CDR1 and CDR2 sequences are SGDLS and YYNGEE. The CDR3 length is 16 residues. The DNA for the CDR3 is TGTGCCAGCAGCGTAGATCTGGAGGCCTATAATTCACCCCTCCACTTT. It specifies CASSVDLEAYNSPLHF.

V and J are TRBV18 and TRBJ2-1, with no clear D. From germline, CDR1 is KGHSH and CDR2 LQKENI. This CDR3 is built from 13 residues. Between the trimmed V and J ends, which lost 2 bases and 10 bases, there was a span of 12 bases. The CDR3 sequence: CASSPTTLQEQFF. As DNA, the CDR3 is TGTGCCAGCTCACCAACGACCCTACAGGAGCAGTTCTTC. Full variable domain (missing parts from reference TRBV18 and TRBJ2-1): NAGVMQNPRHLVRRRGQEARLRCSPMKGHSHVYWYRQLPEEGLKFMVYLQKENIIDESGMPKERFSAEFPKEGPSILRIQQVVRGDSAAYFCASSPTTLQEQFFGPGTRLTVL.

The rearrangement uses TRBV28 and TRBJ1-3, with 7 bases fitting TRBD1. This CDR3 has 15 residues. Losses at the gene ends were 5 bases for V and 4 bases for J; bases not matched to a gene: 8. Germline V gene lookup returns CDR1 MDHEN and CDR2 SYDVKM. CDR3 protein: CASSPTPGQGNTIYF. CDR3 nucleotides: TGTGCCAGCAGTCCGACGCCGGGACAGGGAAACACCATATATTTT.

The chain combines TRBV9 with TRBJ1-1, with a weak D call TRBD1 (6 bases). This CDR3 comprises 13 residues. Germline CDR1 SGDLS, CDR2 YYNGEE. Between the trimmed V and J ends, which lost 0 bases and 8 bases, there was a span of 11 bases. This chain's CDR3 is CASSVDWGGEAFF. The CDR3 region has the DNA TGTGCCAGCAGCGTAGATTGGGGGGGCGAAGCTTTCTTT.

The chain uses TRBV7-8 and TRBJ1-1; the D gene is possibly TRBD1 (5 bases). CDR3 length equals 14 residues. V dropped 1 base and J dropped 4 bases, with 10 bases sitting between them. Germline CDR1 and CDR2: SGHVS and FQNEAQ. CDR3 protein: CASSLDGGGTEAFF. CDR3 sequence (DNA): TGTGCCAGCAGCTTAGACGGGGGAGGCACTGAAGCTTTCTTT.

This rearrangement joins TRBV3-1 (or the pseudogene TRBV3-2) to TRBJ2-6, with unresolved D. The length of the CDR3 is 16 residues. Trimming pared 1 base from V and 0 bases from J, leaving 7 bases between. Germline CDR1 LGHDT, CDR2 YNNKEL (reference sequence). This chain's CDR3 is CASSQVASSGANVLTF. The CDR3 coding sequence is TGTGCCAGCAGCCAAGTTGCCAGCTCTGGGGCCAACGTCCTGACTTTC.

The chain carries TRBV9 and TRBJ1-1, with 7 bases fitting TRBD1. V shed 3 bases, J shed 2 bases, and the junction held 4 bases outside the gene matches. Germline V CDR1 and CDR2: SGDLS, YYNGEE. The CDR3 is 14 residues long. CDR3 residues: CASSAGTANTEAFF. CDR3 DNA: TGTGCCAGCAGCGCAGGGACAGCCAACACTGAAGCTTTCTTT.

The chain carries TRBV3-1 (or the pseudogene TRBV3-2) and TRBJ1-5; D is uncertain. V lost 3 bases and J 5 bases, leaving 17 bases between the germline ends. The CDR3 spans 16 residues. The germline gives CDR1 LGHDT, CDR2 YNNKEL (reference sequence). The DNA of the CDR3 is TGTGCCAGCAGCCAGACATCCGGGAGCGAATATCAGCCCCAGCATTTT. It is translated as CASSQTSGSEYQPQHF.

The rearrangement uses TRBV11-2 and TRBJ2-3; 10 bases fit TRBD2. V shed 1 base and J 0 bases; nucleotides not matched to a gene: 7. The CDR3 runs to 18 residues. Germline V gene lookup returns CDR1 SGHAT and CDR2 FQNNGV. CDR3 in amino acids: CASSLVRTSGASTDTQYF. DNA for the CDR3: TGTGCCAGCAGCTTAGTGAGGACTAGCGGAGCTAGCACAGATACGCAGTATTTT.

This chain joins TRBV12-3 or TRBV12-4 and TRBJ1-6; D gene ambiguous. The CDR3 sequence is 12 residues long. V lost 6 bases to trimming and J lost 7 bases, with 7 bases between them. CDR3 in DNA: TGTGCCAGCAGCTCGACAAATTCACCCCTCCACTTT. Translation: CASSSTNSPLHF.

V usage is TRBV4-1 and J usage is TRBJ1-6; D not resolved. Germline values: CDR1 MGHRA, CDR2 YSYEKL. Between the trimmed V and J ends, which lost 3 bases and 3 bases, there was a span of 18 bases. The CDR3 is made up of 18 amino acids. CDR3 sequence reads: CASSHALQVKDYNSPLHF. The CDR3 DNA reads TGCGCCAGCAGCCATGCCCTCCAGGTTAAAGACTATAATTCACCCCTCCACTTT.

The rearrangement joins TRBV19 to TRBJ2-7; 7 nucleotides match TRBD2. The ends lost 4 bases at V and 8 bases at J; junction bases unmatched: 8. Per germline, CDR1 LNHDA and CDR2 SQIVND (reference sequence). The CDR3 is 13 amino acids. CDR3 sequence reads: CASSSSGRFKQYF. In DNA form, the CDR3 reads TGTGCCAGTAGTAGCTCCGGGAGGTTTAAGCAGTACTTC.

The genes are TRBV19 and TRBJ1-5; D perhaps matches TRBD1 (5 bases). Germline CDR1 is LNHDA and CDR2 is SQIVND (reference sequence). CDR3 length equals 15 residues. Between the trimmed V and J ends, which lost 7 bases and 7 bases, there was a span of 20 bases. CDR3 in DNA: TGTGCCAGTATACCGGGCGGGGGGGTTCGACAGCCCCAGCATTTT. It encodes CASIPGGGVRQPQHF. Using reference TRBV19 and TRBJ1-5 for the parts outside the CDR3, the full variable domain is DGGITQSPKYLFRKEGQNVTLSCEQNLNHDAMYWYRQDPGQGLRLIYYSQIVNDFQKGDIAEGYSVSREKKESFPLTVTSAQKNPTAFYLCASIPGGGVRQPQHFGDGTRLSIL.

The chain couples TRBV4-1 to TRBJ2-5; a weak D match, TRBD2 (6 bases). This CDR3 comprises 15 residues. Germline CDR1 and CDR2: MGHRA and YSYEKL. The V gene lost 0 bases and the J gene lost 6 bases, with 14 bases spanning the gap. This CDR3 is CASSQESFGSQTQYF. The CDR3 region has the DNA TGCGCCAGCAGCCAAGAATCGTTCGGGAGTCAGACCCAGTACTTC.

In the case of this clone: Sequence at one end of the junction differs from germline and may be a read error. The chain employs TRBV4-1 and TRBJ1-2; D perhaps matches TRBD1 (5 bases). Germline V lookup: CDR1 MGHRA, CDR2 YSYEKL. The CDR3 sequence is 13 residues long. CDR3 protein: CASSEERQGVGTF. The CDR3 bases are TGCGCCAGCAGCGAAGAGCGTCAGGGCGTCGGCACCTTC.

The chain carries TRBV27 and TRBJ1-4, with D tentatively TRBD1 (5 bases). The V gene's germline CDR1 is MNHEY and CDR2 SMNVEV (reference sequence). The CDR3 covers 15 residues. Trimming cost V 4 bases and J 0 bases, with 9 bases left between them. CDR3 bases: TGTGCCAGCAGTTCCGGGGGTGCAACTAATGAAAAACTGTTTTTT. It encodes CASSSGGATNEKLFF.

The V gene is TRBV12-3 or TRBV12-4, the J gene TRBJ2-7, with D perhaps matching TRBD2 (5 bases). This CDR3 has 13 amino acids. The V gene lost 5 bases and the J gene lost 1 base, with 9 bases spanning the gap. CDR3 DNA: TGTGCCAGCAGTATAGGGAGTTCCTACGAGCAGTACTTC. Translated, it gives CASSIGSSYEQYF.